This T cell receptor (beta chain) comes out of a study of regulatory T cells in long-lasting Graves disease. Building of the TCR beta libraries involved iRepertoire HTBI primers and Arm-PCR of CDR3 regions. A single record per CDR3 protein comes from TCRdb applying MiXCR to the multiplex PCR reads. This sample has some 470,000 distinct CDR3 sequences, with about 22% found just once. Study results and caveats: TCR diversity in persistent Graves' patients was below that of newly diagnosed ones.

The time point: persistent/refractory GD, antithyroid drugs over 5 years with positive TRAb. Construction of the TCR library relied on RNA isolated from PBMCs. This clonotype was recorded a few times. What it binds is unknown. This material consisted of peripheral blood mononuclear cells (PBMCs), taken when the disease was refractory, from a patient treated with antithyroid drugs. This clonotype was sampled from a female donor with Graves disease.

CDR3 coding DNA: TGTGCCAGTAGCACCCGGGACAGGGGATACAATCAGCCCCAGCATTTT. Translation: CASSTRDRGYNQPQHF. The rearrangement uses TRBV19 and TRBJ1-5, with 10 positions matching TRBD1. CDR1 and CDR2 from the germline V gene are LNHDA and SQIVND (reference sequence). CDR3 length equals 16 residues. The trim removed 6 bases at V and 3 bases at J, leaving 8 bases unmatched.